This T cell receptor beta chain was retrieved from a study of blood T cell repertoires in COVID-19. Study-wide context: Spain, Italy and the United States supplied samples that represented acute and convalescent COVID-19. The analysed material was cDNA or gDNA that came from T cells, B-cell-depleted T cells, or PBMCs.

The protocol was immunoSEQ multiplex PCR, while the TCRdb copy is restricted to in-frame clones and leaves out a portion. The sample includes fewer than 70,000 clones, 70% to 85% of them seen just once. The sequenced sample consisted of peripheral blood. This clonotype was sampled from a woman aged 60-75 years with acute or convalescent COVID-19.

This CDR3 reads CASSESHRGRHGYTF. CDR3 bases: TGTGCCAGCAGCGAATCACACAGGGGCCGCCATGGCTACACCTTC. This chain links TRBV6-2 or TRBV6-3 with TRBJ1-2; 7 nucleotides line up with TRBD1. This CDR3 is built from 15 residues. Per the germline V gene, CDR1 is MNHEY and CDR2 is SVGEGT. V gave up 6 bases and J gave up 6 bases; unmatched junction bases: 13.